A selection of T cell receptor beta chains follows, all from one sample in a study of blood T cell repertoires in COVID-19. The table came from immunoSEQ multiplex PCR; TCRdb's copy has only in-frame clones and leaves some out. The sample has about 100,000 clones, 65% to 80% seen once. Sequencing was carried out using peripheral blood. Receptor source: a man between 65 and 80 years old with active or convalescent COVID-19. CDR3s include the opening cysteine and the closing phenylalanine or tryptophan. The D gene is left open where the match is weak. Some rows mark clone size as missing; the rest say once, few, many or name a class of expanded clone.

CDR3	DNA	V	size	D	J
CASSLVGTGYEQYF	TGTGCCAGCAGTTTAGTGGGGACAGGATACGAGCAGTACTTC	TRBV28	once	TRBD1	TRBJ2-7
CSVASYSGGYGYTF	TGCAGCGTCGCATCTTATTCAGGGGGCTATGGCTACACCTTC	TRBV29-1	many	TRBD1	TRBJ1-2
CASSATEEGYGYTF	TGTGCCAGCAGCGCGACCGAAGAGGGTTATGGCTACACCTTC	TRBV9	NA	NA	TRBJ1-2
CASHLAGQGFNEQFF	TGTGCCAGTCATCTGGCGGGACAGGGTTTCAATGAGCAGTTCTTC	TRBV28	once	TRBD1	TRBJ2-1
CANSGHPNTEAFF	TGTGCCAACTCGGGACACCCGAACACTGAAGCTTTCTTT	TRBV10-3	NA	NA	TRBJ1-1
CASSLALAGYNEQFF	TGTGCCAGCAGCTTAGCCCTAGCGGGGTACAATGAGCAGTTCTTC	TRBV7-3	NA	TRBD2	TRBJ2-1
CASSQERTLTNYGYTF	TGTGCCAGCAGCCAAGAACGGACACTAACGAACTATGGCTACACCTTC	TRBV3-1/TRBV3-2	NA	NA	TRBJ1-2
CAIRLAGETDTQYF	TGTGCCATCAGACTAGCGGGGGAGACAGATACGCAGTATTTT	TRBV10-3	NA	TRBD2	TRBJ2-3
CASSQSYTGELFF	TGTGCCAGCAGCCAATCTTACACCGGGGAGCTGTTTTTT	TRBV3-1/TRBV3-2	NA	NA	TRBJ2-2
CASSQLGQEDRANYGYTF	TGCGCCAGCAGTCAGTTGGGACAGGAGGACCGAGCTAACTATGGCTACACCTTC	TRBV23-1	NA	TRBD1	TRBJ1-2
CASSLDLFYNEQFF	TGTGCCAGCAGCCTAGACCTCTTCTACAATGAGCAGTTCTTC	TRBV11-2	NA	NA	TRBJ2-1
CASSPNREGVGGYTF	TGTGCCAGCAGTCCGAACAGGGAGGGGGTCGGTGGCTACACCTTC	TRBV28	once	NA	TRBJ1-2
CASSLGGQGLPYEQYF	TGTGCCAGCAGCTTAGGGGGACAGGGGTTACCCTACGAGCAGTACTTC	TRBV7-2	NA	TRBD1	TRBJ2-7
CASSTRQENYGYTF	TGTGCCAGCAGCACGCGACAGGAAAACTATGGCTACACCTTC	TRBV7-9	NA	NA	TRBJ1-2
CASMRDLAKNIQYF	TGTGCCAGCATGCGGGACCTAGCCAAAAACATTCAGTACTTC	TRBV2	NA	NA	TRBJ2-4
CASIQDRGSEKLFF	TGTGCCAGCATCCAGGACAGGGGAAGTGAAAAACTGTTTTTT	TRBV6-5	NA	TRBD1	TRBJ1-4
CASSVRVQETQYF	TGTGCCAGCAGTGTCAGGGTCCAAGAGACCCAGTACTTC	TRBV2	NA	NA	TRBJ2-5
CASSRTGKDQPQHF	TGTGCCAGCAGTCGGACAGGGAAGGACCAGCCCCAGCATTTT	TRBV6-5	NA	TRBD1	TRBJ1-5
CASSQEYLAADTQYF	TGTGCCAGCAGCCAAGAATATCTAGCGGCAGATACGCAGTATTTT	TRBV4-2	NA	TRBD2	TRBJ2-3
CASGPQGVLNSPLHF	TGTGCTAGTGGTCCCCAGGGGGTACTGAATTCACCCCTCCACTTT	TRBV12-5	NA	TRBD1	TRBJ1-6
CASSRQGYDEQFF	TGCGCCAGCAGCCGACAGGGTTACGATGAGCAGTTCTTC	TRBV5-1	NA	TRBD1	TRBJ2-1
CASSIREEKLFF	TGTGCCAGTAGTATAAGAGAGGAAAAACTGTTTTTT	TRBV19	NA	NA	TRBJ1-4
CASSERRTGTEAFF	TGCGCCAGCAGTGAGCGGAGGACCGGGACTGAAGCTTTCTTT	TRBV10-1	NA	NA	TRBJ1-1
CASSAGPDTEAFF	TGTGCCAGCAGCGCGGGACCGGACACTGAAGCTTTCTTT	TRBV3-1/TRBV3-2	NA	NA	TRBJ1-1
CASSIGAGGISDTQYF	TGTGCCAGTAGTATCGGGGCAGGGGGCATTTCGGATACGCAGTATTTT	TRBV19	few	TRBD1	TRBJ2-3
CASEDRANQETQYF	TGTGCCAGCGAGGACAGGGCCAACCAAGAGACCCAGTACTTC	TRBV19	once	TRBD1	TRBJ2-5
CASSQAAYGIYNEQFF	TGTGCCAGCAGCCAAGCGGCCTACGGGATTTACAATGAGCAGTTCTTC	TRBV3-1/TRBV3-2	NA	NA	TRBJ2-1
CASSLSVEAGYFEAFF	TGTGCCAGCAGTTTGAGTGTTGAGGCGGGGTACTTTGAAGCTTTCTTT	TRBV6-6	NA	NA	TRBJ1-1
CASSQSGQNTEAFF	TGCGCCAGCAGTCAATCAGGACAGAACACTGAAGCTTTCTTT	TRBV23-1	NA	NA	TRBJ1-1
CASSRGSSGNTIYF	TGTGCCAGCAGCAGGGGCAGCTCTGGAAACACCATATATTTT	TRBV6-6	few	NA	TRBJ1-3
CAISESMGTSQFF	TGTGCCATCAGTGAGTCGATGGGGACTAGCCAGTTCTTC	TRBV10-3	NA	TRBD2	TRBJ2-1
CASSHQTGTYGYTF	TGTGCCAGCAGCCACCAAACAGGGACCTATGGCTACACCTTC	TRBV14	NA	NA	TRBJ1-2
CASSLLDTEAFF	TGTGCCAGCAGCTTGCTTGACACTGAAGCTTTCTTT	TRBV5-4	NA	NA	TRBJ1-1
CASSSTGGRADTEAFF	TGTGCCAGCAGCTCGACAGGGGGCCGGGCGGACACTGAAGCTTTCTTT	TRBV5-4	NA	TRBD1	TRBJ1-1